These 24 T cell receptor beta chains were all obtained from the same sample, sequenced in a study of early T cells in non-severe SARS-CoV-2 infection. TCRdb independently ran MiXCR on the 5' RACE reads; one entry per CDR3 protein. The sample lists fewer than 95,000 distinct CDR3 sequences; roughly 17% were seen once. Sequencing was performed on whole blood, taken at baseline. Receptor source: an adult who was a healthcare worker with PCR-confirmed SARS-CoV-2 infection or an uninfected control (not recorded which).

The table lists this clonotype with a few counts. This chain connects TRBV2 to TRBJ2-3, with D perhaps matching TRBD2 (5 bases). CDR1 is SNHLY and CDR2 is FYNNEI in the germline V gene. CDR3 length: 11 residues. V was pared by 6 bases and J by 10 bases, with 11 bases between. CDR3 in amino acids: CASRLGLAQYF. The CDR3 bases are TGTGCCAGCAGACTAGGGCTCGCGCAGTATTTT.

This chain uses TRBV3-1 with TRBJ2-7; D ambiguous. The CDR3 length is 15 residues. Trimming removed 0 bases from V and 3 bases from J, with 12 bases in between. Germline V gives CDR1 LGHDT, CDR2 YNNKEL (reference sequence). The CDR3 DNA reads TGTGCCAGCAGCCAAGACGGAAAGCAACGCTACGAGCAGTACTTC. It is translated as CASSQDGKQRYEQYF.

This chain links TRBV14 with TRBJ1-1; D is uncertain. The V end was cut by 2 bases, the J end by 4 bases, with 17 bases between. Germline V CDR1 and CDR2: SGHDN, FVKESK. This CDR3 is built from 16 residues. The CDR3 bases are TGTGCCAGCAGCCAAAGGTCCGCAGGATTTGGCACTGAAGCTTTCTTT. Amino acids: CASSQRSAGFGTEAFF.

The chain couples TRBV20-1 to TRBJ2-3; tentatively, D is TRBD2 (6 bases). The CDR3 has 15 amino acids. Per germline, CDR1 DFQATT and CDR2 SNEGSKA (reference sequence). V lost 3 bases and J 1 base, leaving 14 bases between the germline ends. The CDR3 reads CSASASGGGTDTQYF. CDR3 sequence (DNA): TGCAGTGCTAGCGCCAGCGGAGGGGGCACAGATACGCAGTATTTT.

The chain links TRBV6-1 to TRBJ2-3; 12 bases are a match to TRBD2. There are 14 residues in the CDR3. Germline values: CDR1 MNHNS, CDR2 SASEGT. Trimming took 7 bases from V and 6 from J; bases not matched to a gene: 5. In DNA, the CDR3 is TGTGCCAGCATTAAGACTAGCGGGAGCGATACGCAGTATTTT. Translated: CASIKTSGSDTQYF.

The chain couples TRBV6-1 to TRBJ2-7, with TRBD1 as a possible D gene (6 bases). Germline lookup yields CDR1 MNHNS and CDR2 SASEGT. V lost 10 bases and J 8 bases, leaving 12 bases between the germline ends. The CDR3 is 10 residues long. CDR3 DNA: TGTGCCACTTCACGGGACAAGCAGTACTTC. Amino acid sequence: CATSRDKQYF.

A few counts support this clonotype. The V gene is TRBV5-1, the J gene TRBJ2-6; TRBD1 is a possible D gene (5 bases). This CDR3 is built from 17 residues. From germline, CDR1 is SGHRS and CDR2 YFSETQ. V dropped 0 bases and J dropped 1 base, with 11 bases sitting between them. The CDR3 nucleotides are TGCGCCAGCAGCTTGGATGGGGCCCTTTCTGGGGCCAACGTCCTGACTTTC. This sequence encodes CASSLDGALSGANVLTF.

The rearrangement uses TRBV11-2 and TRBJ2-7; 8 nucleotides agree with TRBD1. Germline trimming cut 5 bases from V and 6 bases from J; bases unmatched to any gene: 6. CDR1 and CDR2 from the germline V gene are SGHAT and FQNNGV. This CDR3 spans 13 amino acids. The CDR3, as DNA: TGTGCCAGCAGCACCGGGACAGGCATCGAGCAGTACTTC. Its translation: CASSTGTGIEQYF.

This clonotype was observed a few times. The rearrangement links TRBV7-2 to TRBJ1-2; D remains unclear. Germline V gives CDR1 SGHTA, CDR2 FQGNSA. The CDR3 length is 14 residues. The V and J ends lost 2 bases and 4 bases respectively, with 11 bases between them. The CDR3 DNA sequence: TGTGCCAGCAGCTTATATACACAGCCCTATGGCTACACCTTC. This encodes CASSLYTQPYGYTF.

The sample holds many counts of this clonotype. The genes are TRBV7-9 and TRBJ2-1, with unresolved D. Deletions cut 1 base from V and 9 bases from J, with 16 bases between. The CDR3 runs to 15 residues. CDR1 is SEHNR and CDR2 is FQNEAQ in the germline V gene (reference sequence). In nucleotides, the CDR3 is TGTGCCAGCAGCTTAGAGGCTAGGGCGAGGCTTGAGCAGTTCTTC. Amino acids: CASSLEARARLEQFF.

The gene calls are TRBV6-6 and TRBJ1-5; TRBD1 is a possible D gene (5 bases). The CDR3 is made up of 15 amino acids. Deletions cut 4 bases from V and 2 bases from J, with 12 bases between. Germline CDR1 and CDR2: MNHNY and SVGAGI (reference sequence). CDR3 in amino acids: CASSSQGTGNQPQHF. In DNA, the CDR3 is TGTGCCAGCAGTTCCCAGGGTACTGGCAATCAGCCCCAGCATTTT.

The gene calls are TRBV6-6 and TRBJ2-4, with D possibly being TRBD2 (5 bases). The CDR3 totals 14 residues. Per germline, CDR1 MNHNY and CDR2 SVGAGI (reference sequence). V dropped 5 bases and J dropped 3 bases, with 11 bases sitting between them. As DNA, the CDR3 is TGTGCCAGCAGTGAGGGCAAAATCAAAAACATTCAGTACTTC. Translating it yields CASSEGKIKNIQYF.

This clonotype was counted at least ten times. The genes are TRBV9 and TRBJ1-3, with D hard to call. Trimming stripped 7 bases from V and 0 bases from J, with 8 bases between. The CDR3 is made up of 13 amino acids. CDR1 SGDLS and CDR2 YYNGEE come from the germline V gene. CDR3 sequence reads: CASAENSGNTIYF. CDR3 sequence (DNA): TGTGCCAGCGCGGAGAACTCTGGAAACACCATATATTTT.

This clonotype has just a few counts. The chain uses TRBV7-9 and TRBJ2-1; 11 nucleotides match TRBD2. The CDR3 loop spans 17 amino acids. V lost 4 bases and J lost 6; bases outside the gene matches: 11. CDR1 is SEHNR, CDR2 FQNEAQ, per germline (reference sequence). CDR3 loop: CASSSGTSGPLGNEQFF. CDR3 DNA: TGTGCCAGCAGCTCCGGGACTAGCGGCCCCCTAGGCAATGAGCAGTTCTTC.

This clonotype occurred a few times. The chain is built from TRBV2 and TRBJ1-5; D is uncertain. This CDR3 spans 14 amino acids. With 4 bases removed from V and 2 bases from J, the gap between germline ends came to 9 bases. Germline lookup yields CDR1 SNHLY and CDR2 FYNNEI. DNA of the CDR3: TGTGCCAGCAGTGGGCCTGGAGGCAATCAGCCCCAGCATTTT. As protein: CASSGPGGNQPQHF.

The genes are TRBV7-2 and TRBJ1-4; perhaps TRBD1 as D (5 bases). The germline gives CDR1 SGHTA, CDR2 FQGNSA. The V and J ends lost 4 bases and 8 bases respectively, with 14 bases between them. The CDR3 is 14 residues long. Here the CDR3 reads CASSSPAGNEKLFF. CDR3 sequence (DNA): TGTGCCAGCAGCTCCCCGGCAGGGAACGAAAAACTGTTTTTT.

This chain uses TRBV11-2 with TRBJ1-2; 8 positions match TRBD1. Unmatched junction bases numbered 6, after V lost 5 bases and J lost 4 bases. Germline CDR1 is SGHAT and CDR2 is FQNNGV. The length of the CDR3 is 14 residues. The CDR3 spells CASSETGTGYGYTF. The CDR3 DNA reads TGTGCCAGCAGCGAGACAGGGACAGGCTATGGCTACACCTTC.

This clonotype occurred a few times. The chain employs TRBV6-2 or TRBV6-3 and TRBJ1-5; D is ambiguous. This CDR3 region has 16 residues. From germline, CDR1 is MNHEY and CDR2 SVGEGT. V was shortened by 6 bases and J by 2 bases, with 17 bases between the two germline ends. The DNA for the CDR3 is TGTGCCAGCAGGCGGAGCAGAGTAGCAGGCAATCAGCCCCAGCATTTT. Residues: CASRRSRVAGNQPQHF.

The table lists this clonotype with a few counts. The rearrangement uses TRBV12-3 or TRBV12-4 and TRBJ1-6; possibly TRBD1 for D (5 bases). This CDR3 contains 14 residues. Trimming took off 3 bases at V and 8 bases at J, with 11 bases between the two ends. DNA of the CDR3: TGTGCCAGCAGTTTGGGGGAAGATTATTCACCCCTCCACTTT. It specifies CASSLGEDYSPLHF.

The CDR3 loop reads CASSPEGYEQYF. Here the CDR3 DNA reads TGTGCCAGCTCACCGGAAGGGTACGAGCAGTACTTC. V and J are TRBV18 and TRBJ2-7; no reliable D call. The V and J ends lost 3 bases and 4 bases respectively, with 7 bases between them. Germline assignment: CDR1 KGHSH and CDR2 LQKENI. The CDR3 totals 12 residues.

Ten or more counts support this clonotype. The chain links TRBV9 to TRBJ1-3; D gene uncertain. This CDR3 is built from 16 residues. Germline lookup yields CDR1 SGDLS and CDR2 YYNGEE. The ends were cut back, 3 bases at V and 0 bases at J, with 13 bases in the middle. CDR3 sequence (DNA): TGTGCCAGCAGCGAGTACCGGGCCAGCTCTGGAAACACCATATATTTT. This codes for CASSEYRASSGNTIYF.

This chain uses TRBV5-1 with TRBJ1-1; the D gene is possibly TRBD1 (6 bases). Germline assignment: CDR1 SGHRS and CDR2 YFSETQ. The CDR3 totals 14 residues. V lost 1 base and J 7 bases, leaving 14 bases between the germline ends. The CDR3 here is CASSLSRGAREAFF. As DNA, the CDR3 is TGCGCCAGCAGCTTGAGTCGGGGGGCCCGTGAAGCTTTCTTT.

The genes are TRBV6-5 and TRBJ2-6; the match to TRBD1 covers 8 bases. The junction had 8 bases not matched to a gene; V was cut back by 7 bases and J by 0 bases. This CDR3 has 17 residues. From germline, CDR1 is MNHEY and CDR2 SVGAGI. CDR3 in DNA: TGTGCCAGCACCCGTCAGGGGGCGGCCTCTGGGGCCAACGTCCTGACTTTC. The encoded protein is CASTRQGAASGANVLTF.

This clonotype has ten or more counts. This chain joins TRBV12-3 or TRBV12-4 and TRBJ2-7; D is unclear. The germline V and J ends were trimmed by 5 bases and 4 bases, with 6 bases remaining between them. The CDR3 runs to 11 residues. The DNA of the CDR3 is TGTGCCAGCAGTCCAAATTACGAGCAGTACTTC. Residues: CASSPNYEQYF.